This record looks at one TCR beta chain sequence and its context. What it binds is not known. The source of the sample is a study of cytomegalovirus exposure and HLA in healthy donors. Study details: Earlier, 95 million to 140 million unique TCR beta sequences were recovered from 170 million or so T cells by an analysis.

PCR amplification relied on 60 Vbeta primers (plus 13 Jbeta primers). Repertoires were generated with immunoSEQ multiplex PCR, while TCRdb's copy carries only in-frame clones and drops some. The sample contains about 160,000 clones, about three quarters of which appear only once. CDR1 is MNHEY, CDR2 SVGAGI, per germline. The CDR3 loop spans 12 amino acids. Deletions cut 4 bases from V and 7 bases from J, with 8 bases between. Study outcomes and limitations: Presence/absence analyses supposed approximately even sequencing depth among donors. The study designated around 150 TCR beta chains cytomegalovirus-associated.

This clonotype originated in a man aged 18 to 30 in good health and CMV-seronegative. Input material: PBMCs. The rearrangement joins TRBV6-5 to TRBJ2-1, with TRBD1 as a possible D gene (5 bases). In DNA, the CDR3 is TGTGCCAGCAGTTCAGGGTTAAATGAGCAGTTCTTC. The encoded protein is CASSSGLNEQFF.